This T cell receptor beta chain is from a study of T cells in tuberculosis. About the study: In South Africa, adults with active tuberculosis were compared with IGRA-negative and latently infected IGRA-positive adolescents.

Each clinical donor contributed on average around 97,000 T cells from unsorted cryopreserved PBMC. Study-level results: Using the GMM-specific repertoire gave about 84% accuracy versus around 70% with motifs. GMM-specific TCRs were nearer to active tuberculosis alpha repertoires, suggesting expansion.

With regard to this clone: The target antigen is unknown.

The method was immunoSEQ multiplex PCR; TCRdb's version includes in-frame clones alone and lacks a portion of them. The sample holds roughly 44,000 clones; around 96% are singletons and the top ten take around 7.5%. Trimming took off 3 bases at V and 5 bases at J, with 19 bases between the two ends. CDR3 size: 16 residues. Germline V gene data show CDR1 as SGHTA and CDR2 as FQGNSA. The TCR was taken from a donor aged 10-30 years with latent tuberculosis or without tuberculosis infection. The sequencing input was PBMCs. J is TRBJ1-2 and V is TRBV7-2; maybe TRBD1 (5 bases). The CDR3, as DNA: TGTGCCAGCAGCTTCGACTCCACGGGGGGAACATATGGCTACACCTTC. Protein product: CASSFDSTGGTYGYTF.